In this sample, the clone carrying this T cell receptor (beta chain) turned up once. Profiled with immunoSEQ multiplex PCR; TCRdb holds only in-frame clones, not every one. The table has over 75,000 clones, 91% seen once. The data stem from a study of control samples from healthy donors and cancer patients. CDR3 size: 13 residues. V lost 4 bases, J lost 6 bases, and 13 bases lay in between. Germline lookup yields CDR1 SGDLS and CDR2 YYNGEE. Sequences were obtained from blood. The genes are TRBV9 and TRBJ1-1; perhaps TRBD1 as D (5 bases). The source of this sequence is a man aged 25 to 40 in good health. The CDR3 DNA reads as TGTGCCAGCAGCCCAGGCACGGGACCTGAAGCTTTCTTT. Amino acids: CASSPGTGPEAFF.